This T cell receptor beta chain was found in a study of OX40 agonist ivuxolimab in advanced cancers. Regarding the study in general: Ivuxolimab was an agonistic, fully human IgG2 monoclonal antibody directed against OX40 (CD134), a costimulatory receptor. Intravenous ivuxolimab was administered to patients every 2 weeks at six dose levels: 0.01, 0.1, 0.3, 1.5, 3 and 10 mg/kg. Among the approximately 54 dose-escalation patients, about 20 had hepatocellular carcinoma, approximately 15 melanoma, 9 renal cell carcinoma and 9 head and neck cancer. The dose-escalation cohort was roughly 83% male with a mean age of roughly 60 years, ranging from roughly 20 to 85. Patients were allowed to have had prior anti-PD-1, anti-PD-L1 or anti-CTLA-4 therapy, and 30% to 40% of the dose-escalation patients had been treated with checkpoint inhibitors. Partial responses occurred in three dose-escalation patients: two with cutaneous melanoma and one with hepatocellular carcinoma. The purpose of peripheral TCRbeta sequencing was to test whether ivuxolimab changed TCR sequence diversity and led to clonal T-cell expansion. The paper covers the monotherapy dose-escalation part of the phase I ivuxolimab trial, which included N of about 56 patients.

For sequencing of the TCRbeta CDR3 region, genomic DNA was extracted from the sorted cells. The immunoSEQ Assay was used to sequence the TCRbeta CDR3 regions. TCRdb's version of the immuneACCESS table is confined to in-frame rearrangements and falls short of the full clone set. An unresolved V gene accounts for under half of the shortfall where checked; the remainder is of unknown origin. Counted in this sample were approximately 28,000 clones; 80% to 90% of them appeared once. Clones ranked in the top ten supply more than 25% of the sample. A word on this clone: Its recognized antigen is unknown. Within one base of it there is no much larger clone, and no base qualities were kept.

The trial excluded patients who had a history of autoimmune disease or who were on systemic immunosuppression. Peripheral blood for TCR sequencing was drawn from every dose cohort at baseline, at cycle 4 day 1 and at cycle 7 day 1. Samples were obtained from an open-label, multicenter, first-in-human phase I dose-escalation trial of ivuxolimab. The trial enrolled adults with locally advanced or metastatic head and neck squamous cell, hepatocellular, melanoma or renal cell carcinoma. Before TCR sequencing, CD4+ T cells and CD8+ T cells from peripheral blood were sorted into separate populations. The research as a whole found: In partial responders in the 0.1-3.0 mg/kg groups, normalized peripheral clonal expansion was found to be among the lowest, especially among CD8+ T cells. Low levels of normalized T-cell clonal expansion were also seen in some nonresponding patients. On average, CD8+ T cells showed more expanded clones than CD4+ T cells after ivuxolimab. Antigen specificity was not determined for the clonally expanded peripheral T cells. At doses of 0.1 to 3.0 mg/kg, clonal expansion of both CD4+ and CD8+ T cells in blood was seen between baseline and week 6.

There are 14 amino acids in the CDR3, from cysteine to phenylalanine inclusive. Only the CDR3 region is kept as DNA, spanning 42 bases read in frame from base 1. The germline V gene specifies SGHTS as CDR1 and YDEGEE as CDR2. The clonotype originates from an adult with an advanced solid tumor such as melanoma, head and neck, liver or kidney cancer. This specimen consisted of CD4+ or CD8+ T cells sorted from blood, obtained in a trial of the OX40 agonist ivuxolimab. The rearrangement combines TRBV5-8 with TRBJ2-5; 7 bases in the middle match TRBD1. The DNA end lines up better with TRBJ2-7; the J call may be wrong. The DNA is TGTGCCAGCAGCCCGTGGACAGGTTCCTACGAGCAGTACTTC. This is translated as CASSPWTGSYEQYF.